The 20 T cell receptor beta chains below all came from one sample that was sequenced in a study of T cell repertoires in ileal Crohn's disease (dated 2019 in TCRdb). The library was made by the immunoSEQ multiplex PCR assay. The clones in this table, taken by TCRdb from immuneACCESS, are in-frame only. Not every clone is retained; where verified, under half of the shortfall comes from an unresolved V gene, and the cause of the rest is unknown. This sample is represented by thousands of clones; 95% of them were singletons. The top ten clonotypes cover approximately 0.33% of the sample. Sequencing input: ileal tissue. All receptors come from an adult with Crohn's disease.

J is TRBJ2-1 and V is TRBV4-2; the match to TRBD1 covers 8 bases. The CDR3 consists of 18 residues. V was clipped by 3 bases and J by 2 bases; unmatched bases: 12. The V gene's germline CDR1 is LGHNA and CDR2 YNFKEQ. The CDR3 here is CASSHALGTGDAYNEQFF. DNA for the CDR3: TGTGCCAGCAGCCACGCACTCGGGACAGGCGACGCCTACAATGAGCAGTTCTTC.

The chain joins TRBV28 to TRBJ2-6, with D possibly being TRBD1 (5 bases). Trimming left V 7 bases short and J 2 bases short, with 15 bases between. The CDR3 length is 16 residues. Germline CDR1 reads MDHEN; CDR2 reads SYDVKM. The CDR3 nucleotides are TGTGCCAGCATTTCACAAGGGGCAGCTGGGGCCAACGTCCTGACTTTC. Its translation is CASISQGAAGANVLTF.

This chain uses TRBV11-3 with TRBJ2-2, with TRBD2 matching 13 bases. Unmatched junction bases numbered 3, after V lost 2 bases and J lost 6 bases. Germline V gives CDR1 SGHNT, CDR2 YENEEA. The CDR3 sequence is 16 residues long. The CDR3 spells CASSLSGTSGAGELFF. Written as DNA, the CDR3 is TGTGCCAGCAGCTTAAGCGGGACTAGCGGGGCCGGGGAGCTGTTTTTT.

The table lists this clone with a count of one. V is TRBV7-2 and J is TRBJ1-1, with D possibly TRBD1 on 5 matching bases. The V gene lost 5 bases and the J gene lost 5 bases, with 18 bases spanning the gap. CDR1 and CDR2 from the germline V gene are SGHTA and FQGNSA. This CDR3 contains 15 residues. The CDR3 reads CASSQRIRGGTEAFF. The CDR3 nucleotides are TGTGCCAGCAGCCAAAGGATTCGGGGGGGTACTGAAGCTTTCTTT.

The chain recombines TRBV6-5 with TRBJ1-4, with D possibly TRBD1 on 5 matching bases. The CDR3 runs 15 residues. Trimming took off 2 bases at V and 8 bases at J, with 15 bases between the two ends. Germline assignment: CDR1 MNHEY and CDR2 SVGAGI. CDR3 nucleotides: TGTGCCAGCAGTTACGGAACAGGCATGAAGGAAAAACTGTTTTTT. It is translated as CASSYGTGMKEKLFF.

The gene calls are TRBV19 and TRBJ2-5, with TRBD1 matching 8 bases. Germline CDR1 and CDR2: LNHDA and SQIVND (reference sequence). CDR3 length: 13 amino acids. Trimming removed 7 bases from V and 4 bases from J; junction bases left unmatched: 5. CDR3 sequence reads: CASTATGGETQYF. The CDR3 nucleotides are TGTGCCAGTACCGCTACAGGGGGAGAGACCCAGTACTTC.

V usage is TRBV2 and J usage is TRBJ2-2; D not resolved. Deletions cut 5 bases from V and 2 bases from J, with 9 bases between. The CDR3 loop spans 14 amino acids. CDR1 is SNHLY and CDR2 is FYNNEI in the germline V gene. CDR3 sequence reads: CASSPRRNTGELFF. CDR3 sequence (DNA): TGTGCCAGCAGTCCTCGCAGAAACACCGGGGAGCTGTTTTTT. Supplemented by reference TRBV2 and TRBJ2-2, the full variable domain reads EPEVTQTPSHQVTQMGQEVILRCVPISNHLYFYWYRQILGQKVEFLVSFYNNEISEKSEIFDDQFSVERPDGSNFTLKIRSTKLEDSAMYFCASSPRRNTGELFFGEGSRLTVL.

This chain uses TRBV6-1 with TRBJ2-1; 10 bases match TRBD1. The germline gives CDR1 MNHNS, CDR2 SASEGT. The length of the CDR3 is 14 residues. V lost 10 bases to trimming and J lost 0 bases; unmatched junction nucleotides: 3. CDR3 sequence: CANRQGASYNEQFF. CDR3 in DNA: TGTGCCAACCGACAGGGGGCCTCCTACAATGAGCAGTTCTTC.

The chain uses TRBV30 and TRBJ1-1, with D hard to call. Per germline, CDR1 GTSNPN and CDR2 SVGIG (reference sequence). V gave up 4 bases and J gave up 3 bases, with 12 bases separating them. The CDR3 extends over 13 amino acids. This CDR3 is CAWTGEADTEAFF. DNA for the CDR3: TGTGCCTGGACTGGCGAGGCGGACACTGAAGCTTTCTTT.

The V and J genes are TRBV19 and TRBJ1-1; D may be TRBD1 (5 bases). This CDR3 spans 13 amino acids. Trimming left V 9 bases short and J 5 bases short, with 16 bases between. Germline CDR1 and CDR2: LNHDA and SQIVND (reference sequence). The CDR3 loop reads CASKEDGGTEAFF. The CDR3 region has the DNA TGTGCCAGCAAGGAAGATGGGGGGACTGAAGCTTTCTTT.

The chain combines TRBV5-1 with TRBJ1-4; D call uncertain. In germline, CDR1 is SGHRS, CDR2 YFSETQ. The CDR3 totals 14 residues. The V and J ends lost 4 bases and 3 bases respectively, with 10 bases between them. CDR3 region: CASSLSSPNEKLFF. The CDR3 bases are TGCGCCAGCAGCCTTTCCAGTCCTAATGAAAAACTGTTTTTT.

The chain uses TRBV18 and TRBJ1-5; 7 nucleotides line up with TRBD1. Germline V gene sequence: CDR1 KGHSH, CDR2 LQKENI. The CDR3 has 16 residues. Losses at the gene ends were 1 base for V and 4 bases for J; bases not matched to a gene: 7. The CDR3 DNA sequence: TGTGCCAGCTCACCACAAGGGGGACAGAGAAATCAGCCCCAGCATTTT. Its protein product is CASSPQGGQRNQPQHF.

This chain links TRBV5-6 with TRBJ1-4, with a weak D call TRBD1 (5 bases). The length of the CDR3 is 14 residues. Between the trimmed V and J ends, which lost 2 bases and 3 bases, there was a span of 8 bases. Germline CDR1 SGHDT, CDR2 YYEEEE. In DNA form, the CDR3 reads TGTGCCAGCAGCTTCAGGGTTTCTAATGAAAAACTGTTTTTT. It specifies CASSFRVSNEKLFF.

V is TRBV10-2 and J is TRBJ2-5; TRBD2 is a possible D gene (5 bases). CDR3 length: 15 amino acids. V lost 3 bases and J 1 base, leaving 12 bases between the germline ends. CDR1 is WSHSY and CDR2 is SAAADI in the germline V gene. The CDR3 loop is CASSDVASFQETQYF. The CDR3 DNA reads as TGCGCCAGCAGTGATGTAGCTAGCTTCCAAGAGACCCAGTACTTC.

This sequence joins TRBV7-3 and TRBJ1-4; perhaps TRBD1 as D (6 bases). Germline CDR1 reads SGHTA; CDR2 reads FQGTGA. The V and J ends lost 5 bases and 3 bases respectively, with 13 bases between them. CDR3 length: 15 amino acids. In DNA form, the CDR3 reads TGTGCCAGCAGCAGAAAAGGACAGCCTAATGAAAAACTGTTTTTT. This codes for CASSRKGQPNEKLFF.

CDR3 nucleotide sequence: TGTGCCAGCAACCCCAGGCAGGGGGCGGCTGGCTACACCTTC. It codes for CASNPRQGAAGYTF. V gene TRBV7-2 combines with J gene TRBJ1-2, with 8 nucleotides matching TRBD1. The CDR3 is made up of 14 amino acids. Germline trimming cut 7 bases from V and 7 bases from J; bases unmatched to any gene: 11. The germline V gene encodes CDR1 SGHTA and CDR2 FQGNSA.

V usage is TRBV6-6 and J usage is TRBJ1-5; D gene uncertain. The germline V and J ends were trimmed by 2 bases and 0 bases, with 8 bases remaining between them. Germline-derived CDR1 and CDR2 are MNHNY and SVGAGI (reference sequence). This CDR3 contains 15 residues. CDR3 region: CASSYTGDSNQPQHF. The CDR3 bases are TGTGCCAGCAGTTACACGGGAGATAGCAATCAGCCCCAGCATTTT.

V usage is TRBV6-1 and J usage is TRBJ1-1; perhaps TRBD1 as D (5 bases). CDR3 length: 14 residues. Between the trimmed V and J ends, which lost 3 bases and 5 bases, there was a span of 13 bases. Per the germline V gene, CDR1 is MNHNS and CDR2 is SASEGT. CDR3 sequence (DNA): TGTGCCAGCAGTGACTCATCTGGGGCGACTGAAGCTTTCTTT. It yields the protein CASSDSSGATEAFF.

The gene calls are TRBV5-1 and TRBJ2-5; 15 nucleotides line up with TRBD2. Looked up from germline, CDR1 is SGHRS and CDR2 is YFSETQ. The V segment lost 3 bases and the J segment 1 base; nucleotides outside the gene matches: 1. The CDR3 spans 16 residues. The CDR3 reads CASSSGLAGGQETQYF. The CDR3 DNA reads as TGCGCCAGCAGCTCGGGACTAGCGGGGGGCCAAGAGACCCAGTACTTC.

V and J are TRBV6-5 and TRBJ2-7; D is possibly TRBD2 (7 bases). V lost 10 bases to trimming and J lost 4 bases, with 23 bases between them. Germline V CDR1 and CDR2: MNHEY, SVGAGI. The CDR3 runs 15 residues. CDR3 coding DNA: TGTGCCACCATAGGGCGGTCCCGGGGGGCGTACGAGCAGTACTTC. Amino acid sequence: CATIGRSRGAYEQYF.